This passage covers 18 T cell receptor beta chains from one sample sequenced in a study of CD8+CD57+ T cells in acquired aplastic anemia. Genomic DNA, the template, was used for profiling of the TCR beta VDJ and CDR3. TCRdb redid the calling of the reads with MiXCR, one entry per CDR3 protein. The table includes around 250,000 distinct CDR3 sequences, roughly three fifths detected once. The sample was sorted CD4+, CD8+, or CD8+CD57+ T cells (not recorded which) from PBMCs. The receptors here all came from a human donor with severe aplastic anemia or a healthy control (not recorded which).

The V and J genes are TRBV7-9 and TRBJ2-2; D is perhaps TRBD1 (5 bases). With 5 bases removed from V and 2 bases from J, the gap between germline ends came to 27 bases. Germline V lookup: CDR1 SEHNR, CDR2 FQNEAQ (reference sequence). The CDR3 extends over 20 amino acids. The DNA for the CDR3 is TGTGCCAGCAGCACCCCTTGGGGCAGGGCATCCGAAACTAACACCGGGGAGCTGTTTTTT. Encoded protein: CASSTPWGRASETNTGELFF.

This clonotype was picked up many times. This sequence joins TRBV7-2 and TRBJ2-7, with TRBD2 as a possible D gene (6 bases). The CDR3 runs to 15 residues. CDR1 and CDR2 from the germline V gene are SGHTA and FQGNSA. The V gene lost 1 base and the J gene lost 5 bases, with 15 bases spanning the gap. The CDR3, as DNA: TGTGCCAGCAGCTTAGTTGGGGCGGGATGGAACGAGCAGTACTTC. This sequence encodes CASSLVGAGWNEQYF.

The CDR3 nucleotides read TGTGCCAGCAGCTTAGGGGGGGAGGGCGAAAATTCACCCCTCCACTTT. It yields the protein CASSLGGEGENSPLHF. V is TRBV7-6 and J is TRBJ1-6, with a possible D match to TRBD1 (5 bases). The length of the CDR3 is 16 residues. Germline CDR1 and CDR2: SGHVS and FNYEAQ. The V end lost 1 base, the J end lost 7 bases, and 14 bases lay between the germline ends.

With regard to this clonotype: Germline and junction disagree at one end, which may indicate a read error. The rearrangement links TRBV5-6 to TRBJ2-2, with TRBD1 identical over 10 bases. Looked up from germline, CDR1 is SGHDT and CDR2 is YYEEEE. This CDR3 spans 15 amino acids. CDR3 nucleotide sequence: TGTGCCAGCAGCTTAGGACAGGGGGTTCCCGGGGAGCTGTTCTTT. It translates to CASSLGQGVPGELFF.

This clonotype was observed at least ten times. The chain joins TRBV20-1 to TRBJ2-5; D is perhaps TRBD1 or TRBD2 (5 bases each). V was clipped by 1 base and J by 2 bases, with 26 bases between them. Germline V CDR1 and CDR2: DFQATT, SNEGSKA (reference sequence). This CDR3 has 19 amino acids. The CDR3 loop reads CSARVSGLIGGEGQETQYF. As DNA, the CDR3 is TGCAGTGCTAGAGTTTCAGGCCTAATAGGCGGCGAGGGGCAAGAGACCCAGTACTTC.

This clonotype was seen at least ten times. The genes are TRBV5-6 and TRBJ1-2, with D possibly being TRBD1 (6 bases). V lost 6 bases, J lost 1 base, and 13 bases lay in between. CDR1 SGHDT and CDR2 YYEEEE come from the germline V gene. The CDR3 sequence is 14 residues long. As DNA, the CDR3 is TGTGCCAGCATCAAGACAGGAGTTAACTATGGCTACACCTTC. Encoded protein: CASIKTGVNYGYTF.

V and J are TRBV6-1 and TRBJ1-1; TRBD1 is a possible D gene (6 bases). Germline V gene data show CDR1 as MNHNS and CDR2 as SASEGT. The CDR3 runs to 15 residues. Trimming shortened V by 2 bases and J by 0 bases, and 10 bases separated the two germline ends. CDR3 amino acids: CASSESYRVNTEAFF. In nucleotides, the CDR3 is TGTGCCAGCAGTGAATCATACAGGGTGAACACTGAAGCTTTCTTT.

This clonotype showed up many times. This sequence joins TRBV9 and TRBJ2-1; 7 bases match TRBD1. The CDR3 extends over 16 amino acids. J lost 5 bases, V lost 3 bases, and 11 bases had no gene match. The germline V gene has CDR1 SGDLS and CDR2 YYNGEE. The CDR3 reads CASSAKSTGWNNEQFF. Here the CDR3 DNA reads TGTGCCAGCAGCGCCAAATCGACAGGGTGGAACAATGAGCAGTTCTTC.

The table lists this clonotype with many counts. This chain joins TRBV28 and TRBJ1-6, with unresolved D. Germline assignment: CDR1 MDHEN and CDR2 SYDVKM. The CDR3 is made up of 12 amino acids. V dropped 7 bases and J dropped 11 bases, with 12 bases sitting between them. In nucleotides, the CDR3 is TGTGCCAGCAAGGGCCCCGGGGCACCCCTCCACTTT. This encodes CASKGPGAPLHF.

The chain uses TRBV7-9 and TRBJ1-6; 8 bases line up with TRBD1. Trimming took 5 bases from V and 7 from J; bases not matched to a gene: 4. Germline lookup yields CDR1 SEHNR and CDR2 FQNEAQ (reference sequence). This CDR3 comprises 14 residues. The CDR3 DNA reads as TGTGCCAGCAGCCGGACAGGGTCGAATTCACCCCTCCACTTT. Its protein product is CASSRTGSNSPLHF.

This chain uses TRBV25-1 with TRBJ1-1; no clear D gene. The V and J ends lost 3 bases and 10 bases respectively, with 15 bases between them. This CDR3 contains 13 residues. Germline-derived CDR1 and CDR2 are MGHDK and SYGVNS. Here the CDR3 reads CASSDPDLGGAFF. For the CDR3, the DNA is TGTGCCAGCAGTGACCCTGACCTGGGAGGAGCTTTCTTT.

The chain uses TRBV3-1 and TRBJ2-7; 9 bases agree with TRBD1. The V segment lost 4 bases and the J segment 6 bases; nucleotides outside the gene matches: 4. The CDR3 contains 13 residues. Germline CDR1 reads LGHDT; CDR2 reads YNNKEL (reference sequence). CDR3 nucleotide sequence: TGTGCCAGCAGCCCACAGGGGGCGAGCGAGCAGTACTTC. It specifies CASSPQGASEQYF.

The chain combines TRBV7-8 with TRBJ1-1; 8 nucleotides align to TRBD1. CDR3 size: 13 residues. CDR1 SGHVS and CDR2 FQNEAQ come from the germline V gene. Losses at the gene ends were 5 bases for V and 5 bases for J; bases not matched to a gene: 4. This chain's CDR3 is CASSKQGGTEAFF. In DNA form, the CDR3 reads TGTGCCAGCAGCAAACAGGGGGGGACTGAAGCTTTCTTT.

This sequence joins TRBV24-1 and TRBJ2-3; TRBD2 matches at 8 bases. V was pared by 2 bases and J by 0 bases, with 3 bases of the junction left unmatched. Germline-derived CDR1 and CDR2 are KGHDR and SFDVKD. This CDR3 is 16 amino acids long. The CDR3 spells CATSDWAGGSTDTQYF. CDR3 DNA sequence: TGTGCCACCAGTGATTGGGCGGGAGGTAGCACAGATACGCAGTATTTT.

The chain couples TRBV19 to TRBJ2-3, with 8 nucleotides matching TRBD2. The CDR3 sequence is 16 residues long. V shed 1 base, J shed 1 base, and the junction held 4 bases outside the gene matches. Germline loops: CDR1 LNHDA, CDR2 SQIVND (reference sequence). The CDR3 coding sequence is TGTGCCAGTAGTATAGGCACTAGCGGCCGCACAGATACGCAGTATTTT. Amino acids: CASSIGTSGRTDTQYF.

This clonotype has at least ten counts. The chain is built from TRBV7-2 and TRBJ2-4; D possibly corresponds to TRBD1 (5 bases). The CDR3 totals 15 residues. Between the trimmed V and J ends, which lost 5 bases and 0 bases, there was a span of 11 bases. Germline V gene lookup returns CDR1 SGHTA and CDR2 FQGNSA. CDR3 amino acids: CASSRQILAKNIQYF. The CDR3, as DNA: TGTGCCAGCAGCCGACAGATACTAGCCAAAAACATTCAGTACTTC.

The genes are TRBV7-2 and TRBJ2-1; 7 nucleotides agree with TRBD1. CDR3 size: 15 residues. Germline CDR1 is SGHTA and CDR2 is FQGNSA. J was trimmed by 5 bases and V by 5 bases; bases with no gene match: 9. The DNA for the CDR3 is TGTGCCAGCAGCCGACAGGGAACCGGCGACAATGAGCAGTTCTTC. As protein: CASSRQGTGDNEQFF.

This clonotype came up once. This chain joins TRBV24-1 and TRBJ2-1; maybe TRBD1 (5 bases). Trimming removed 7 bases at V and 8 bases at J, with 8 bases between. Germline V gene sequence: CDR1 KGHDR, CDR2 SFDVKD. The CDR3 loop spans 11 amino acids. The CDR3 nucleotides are TGTGCCACCAGGCAGGGCGATGAGCAGTTCTTC. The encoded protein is CATRQGDEQFF.